A single sample gave rise to the 30 T cell receptor beta chains below, sequenced in a study of T cell responses to AZD1222 COVID-19 vaccine. Here immunoSEQ multiplex PCR was the method, and the copy in TCRdb shows in-frame clones only, minus some. The sample lists approximately 26,000 clones, under 90% occurring once. Sample: peripheral blood, taken on day 0 of AZD1222 vaccination. The receptors originated from an adult in good health.

The CDR3, as DNA: TGTGCCAGCAGCCAGGTCTCGGGACTAGCGGCATCCTACGAGCAGTACTTC. Protein: CASSQVSGLAASYEQYF. The V and J genes are TRBV4-2 and TRBJ2-7; 11 nucleotides align to TRBD2. This CDR3 has 17 residues. Germline assignment: CDR1 LGHNA and CDR2 YNFKEQ. The junction had 8 bases not matched to a gene; V was cut back by 3 bases and J by 1 base.

This chain uses TRBV5-1 with TRBJ1-2; D ambiguous. V lost 3 bases and J lost 2, with 2 bases in between. The CDR3 runs 11 residues. Germline lookup yields CDR1 SGHRS and CDR2 YFSETQ. DNA for the CDR3: TGCGCCAGCAGCTCAAACTATGGCTACACCTTC. Its translation is CASSSNYGYTF.

This clone has more than one count but fewer than ten. The chain has TRBV5-1 and TRBJ1-2, with unresolved D. CDR1 is SGHRS, CDR2 YFSETQ, per germline. The CDR3 has 12 residues. With 0 bases removed from V and 4 bases from J, the gap between germline ends came to 4 bases. The CDR3 reads CASSLDSYGYTF. In nucleotides, the CDR3 is TGCGCCAGCAGCTTGGACAGCTATGGCTACACCTTC.

This rearrangement joins TRBV4-1 to TRBJ2-1, with 13 bases identical to TRBD2. Trimming took 7 bases from V and 9 from J; bases not matched to a gene: 9. In germline, CDR1 is MGHRA, CDR2 YSYEKL. The CDR3 has 15 amino acids. The CDR3 is CASTLLAGGPSEQFF. The CDR3 DNA sequence: TGCGCCAGCACCCTACTAGCGGGAGGGCCTAGTGAGCAGTTCTTC.

This clone was counted a single time. The chain carries TRBV12-3 or TRBV12-4 and TRBJ2-3; D unresolved. V was pared by 3 bases and J by 5 bases, with 6 bases between. The CDR3 covers 12 residues. For the CDR3, the DNA is TGTGCCAGCAGTTTGTTGGGAGATACGCAGTATTTT. Protein product: CASSLLGDTQYF.

The V and J genes are TRBV4-1 and TRBJ1-3; D unclear. CDR3 length: 14 amino acids. CDR1 and CDR2 from the germline V gene are MGHRA and YSYEKL. The V and J ends lost 2 bases and 4 bases respectively, with 9 bases between them. CDR3 in amino acids: CASSQPRRGNTIYF. In DNA form, the CDR3 reads TGCGCCAGCAGCCAACCGAGGCGCGGAAACACCATATATTTT.

V is TRBV5-1 and J is TRBJ2-3; 9 positions match TRBD2. CDR3 length equals 19 residues. Germline loops: CDR1 SGHRS, CDR2 YFSETQ. After removal of 3 bases from V and 0 bases from J, the junction contained 14 bases not matched to a gene. The CDR3 is CASSSGMTSGVSSTDTQYF. The CDR3 DNA reads TGCGCCAGCAGCTCGGGCATGACTAGCGGTGTTTCTAGCACAGATACGCAGTATTTT.

The chain employs TRBV6-5 and TRBJ2-1; TRBD2 is a possible D gene (6 bases). Looked up from germline, CDR1 is MNHEY and CDR2 is SVGAGI. The CDR3 spans 12 residues. The CDR3 sequence is CGRSGCYNEQFF. The CDR3 DNA sequence: TGTGGACGGAGCGGGTGTTACAATGAGCAGTTCTTC.

The V call is TRBV4-3, the J call TRBJ1-3; no clear D gene. Deletions cut 0 bases from V and 4 bases from J, with 7 bases between. Looked up from germline, CDR1 is LGHNA and CDR2 is YSLEER. The CDR3 covers 14 residues. CDR3 loop: CASSQESTGNTIYF. For the CDR3, the DNA is TGCGCCAGCAGCCAAGAATCGACAGGAAACACCATATATTTT.

The V and J genes are TRBV5-4 and TRBJ1-2, with 8 positions matching TRBD1. Germline CDR1 SGHNT, CDR2 YYREEE (reference sequence). The J segment lost 4 bases and the V segment lost 2 bases, leaving 7 bases of the junction unmatched. This CDR3 region has 15 residues. In DNA form, the CDR3 reads TGTGCCAGCAGCTTAGAGACAGGGGCATTCTATGGCTACACCTTC. Translating it yields CASSLETGAFYGYTF. Filled out from reference TRBV5-4 and TRBJ1-2, the complete variable domain reads ETGVTQSPTHLIKTRGQQVTLRCSSQSGHNTVSWYQQALGQGPQFIFQYYREEENGRGNFPPRFSGLQFPNYSSELNVNALELDDSALYLCASSLETGAFYGYTFGSGTRLTVV.

The V gene is TRBV27, the J gene TRBJ1-2; 9 positions match TRBD1. Unmatched junction bases numbered 6, after V lost 5 bases and J lost 5 bases. From germline, CDR1 is MNHEY and CDR2 SMNVEV (reference sequence). CDR3 size: 14 residues. The CDR3 loop reads CASSSTGGVYGYTF. CDR3 DNA: TGTGCCAGCAGTAGTACAGGGGGCGTTTATGGCTACACCTTC.

J is TRBJ1-3 and V is TRBV4-1, with D possibly being TRBD1 (5 bases). From germline, CDR1 is MGHRA and CDR2 YSYEKL. The CDR3 sequence is 15 residues long. Deletions cut 6 bases from V and 0 bases from J, with 12 bases between. The chain's CDR3 is CASRLTTVSGNTIYF. In DNA form, the CDR3 reads TGCGCCAGCAGATTAACGACAGTCTCTGGAAACACCATATATTTT.

The CDR3 DNA follows: TGTGCCTGGAGCTTGGGGGCGCTTGAGCAGTTCTTC. Protein: CAWSLGALEQFF. This chain joins TRBV30 and TRBJ2-1; weak D call: TRBD1 (6 bases). V was cut by 3 bases and J by 9 bases, with 12 bases left in between. The CDR3 runs to 12 residues. CDR1 and CDR2 from the germline V gene are GTSNPN and SVGIG (reference sequence).

J is TRBJ2-2 and V is TRBV7-8; no clear D. The germline V gene encodes CDR1 SGHVS and CDR2 FQNEAQ. V shed 0 bases and J shed 2 bases, with 10 bases lying between them. The CDR3 loop spans 16 amino acids. The CDR3 is CASSLAHRPNTGELFF. The CDR3 region has the DNA TGTGCCAGCAGCTTAGCGCACAGACCTAACACCGGGGAGCTGTTTTTT.

The rearrangement links TRBV16 to TRBJ2-7; tentatively, D is TRBD1 (5 bases). This CDR3 is 14 amino acids long. V was trimmed by 4 bases and J by 0 bases, leaving 10 bases between them. Germline CDR1 is KGHSY and CDR2 is FQNENV. Here the CDR3 DNA reads TGTGCCAGCAGCCCGGACATAAGCTCCTACGAGCAGTACTTC. Translating gives CASSPDISSYEQYF.

The J gene is TRBJ1-4, the V gene TRBV19; D not certain. Looked up from germline, CDR1 is LNHDA and CDR2 is SQIVND (reference sequence). V lost 4 bases to trimming and J lost 8 bases, with 14 bases between them. This CDR3 contains 14 residues. The CDR3 is CASSTGPVREKLFF. For the CDR3, the DNA is TGTGCCAGTAGTACTGGCCCGGTGAGGGAAAAACTGTTTTTT.

J is TRBJ2-7 and V is TRBV15, with 10 positions matching TRBD1. The CDR3 runs 16 residues. Germline V gene data show CDR1 as LNHNV and CDR2 as YYDKDF (reference sequence). Trimming cost V 4 bases and J 2 bases; bases outside gene matches: 8. CDR3 protein: CATSTRTGTGAYEQYF. The CDR3 bases are TGTGCCACCAGCACGCGAACCGGGACAGGGGCCTACGAGCAGTACTTC.

The chain links TRBV6-5 to TRBJ2-2; D gene ambiguous. CDR1 MNHEY and CDR2 SVGAGI come from the germline V gene. The V gene lost 0 bases and the J gene lost 6 bases, with 8 bases spanning the gap. This CDR3 comprises 14 residues. The CDR3 DNA reads TGTGCCAGCAGTTACTCGTCCGTGTCCGGGGAGCTGTTTTTT. Translating gives CASSYSSVSGELFF.

The chain uses TRBV19 and TRBJ2-3; 9 bases match TRBD1. V lost 9 bases and J lost 1; bases outside the gene matches: 5. Germline CDR1 reads LNHDA; CDR2 reads SQIVND (reference sequence). CDR3 size: 14 residues. The CDR3 sequence is CASKGQGRTDTQYF. The CDR3 coding sequence is TGTGCCAGCAAAGGACAGGGGCGCACAGATACGCAGTATTTT.

The chain combines TRBV7-2 with TRBJ1-6; TRBD1 might be the D (6 bases). V lost 1 base to trimming and J lost 10 bases, with 17 bases between them. The germline V gene encodes CDR1 SGHTA and CDR2 FQGNSA. The CDR3 has 16 residues. The CDR3 DNA reads as TGTGCCAGCAGCTTAGGTCTGAGGACAGCCTTATCACCCCTCCACTTT. It yields the protein CASSLGLRTALSPLHF.

The CDR3 DNA sequence: TGTGCCAGCAGCTTGTCCGGTCCAGGGAGAGCTTTCTTT. Encoded protein: CASSLSGPGRAFF. The V call is TRBV5-6, the J call TRBJ1-1, with D tentatively TRBD1 (5 bases). Germline V gene data show CDR1 as SGHDT and CDR2 as YYEEEE. The V end was cut by 1 base, the J end by 10 bases, with 14 bases between. CDR3 length equals 13 residues.

The chain carries TRBV19 and TRBJ1-5; D remains ambiguous. CDR3 length equals 17 residues. V shed 5 bases and J shed 1 base, with 18 bases lying between them. The germline CDR1 and CDR2 sequences are LNHDA and SQIVND (reference sequence). The CDR3 here is CASSPRRFLESNQPQHF. CDR3 DNA: TGTGCCAGTAGTCCCCGTCGATTTCTGGAGAGCAATCAGCCCCAGCATTTT.

J is TRBJ1-5 and V is TRBV3-1 (or the pseudogene TRBV3-2), with D perhaps matching TRBD1 (5 bases). The V end lost 2 bases, the J end lost 7 bases, and 9 bases lay between the germline ends. CDR1 and CDR2 (germline): LGHDT, YNNKEL (reference sequence). The CDR3 runs 13 residues. In nucleotides, the CDR3 is TGTGCCAGCAGCCAACAGGGTTGGCAGCCCCAGCATTTT. Translated: CASSQQGWQPQHF.

This clone was counted a single time. The chain has TRBV27 and TRBJ1-4; 8 bases are shared with TRBD1. The CDR3 is 19 amino acids. Germline values: CDR1 MNHEY, CDR2 SMNVEV (reference sequence). J lost 1 base, V lost 0 bases, and 10 bases had no gene match. The CDR3 reads CASSLSPGLTGGTNEKLFF. The CDR3 DNA reads TGTGCCAGCAGTTTATCGCCCGGATTAACAGGGGGAACTAATGAAAAACTGTTTTTT. The variable domain in full, with the rest retrieved from reference TRBV27 and TRBJ1-4, is EAQVTQNPRYLITVTGKKLTVTCSQNMNHEYMSWYRQDPGLGLRQIYYSMNVEVTDKGDVPEGYKVSRKEKRNFPLILESPSPNQTSLYFCASSLSPGLTGGTNEKLFFGSGTQLSVL.

This clone was detected only a few times. The junction departs from germline at one end; a sequencing error may be responsible. This chain uses TRBV2 with TRBJ2-7, with 9 bases fitting TRBD1. The CDR3 loop spans 11 amino acids. Germline V gene lookup returns CDR1 SNHLY and CDR2 FYNNEI. Here the CDR3 DNA reads TGTGCCAGCAGTACCGGGACAGGGATAATCTTC. Translation: CASSTGTGIIF.

J is TRBJ1-2 and V is TRBV30; possibly TRBD1 for D (5 bases). In germline, CDR1 is GTSNPN, CDR2 SVGIG (reference sequence). Trimming took off 3 bases at V and 5 bases at J, with 13 bases between the two ends. The CDR3 spans 13 residues. For the CDR3, the DNA is TGTGCCTGGAGCCAGGGTAAGGGATATGGCTACACCTTC. Protein: CAWSQGKGYGYTF.

This rearrangement joins TRBV5-1 to TRBJ2-3; no reliable D call. The CDR3 runs 11 residues. Germline V gene lookup returns CDR1 SGHRS and CDR2 YFSETQ. V dropped 4 bases and J dropped 2 bases, with 2 bases sitting between them. CDR3 sequence reads: CASSLTDTQYF. The CDR3 DNA follows: TGCGCCAGCAGCCTCACAGATACGCAGTATTTT.

The chain carries TRBV6-2 or TRBV6-3 and TRBJ1-3; no firm D call. V was clipped by 4 bases and J by 0 bases, with 10 bases between them. This CDR3 comprises 15 residues. Germline values: CDR1 MNHEY, CDR2 SVGEGT. The CDR3: CASSSLFSSGNTIYF. The DNA of the CDR3 is TGTGCCAGCAGTTCCTTGTTTAGCTCTGGAAACACCATATATTTT.

The sample holds a few counts of this clone. The chain uses TRBV13 and TRBJ2-7; 11 positions match TRBD2. This CDR3 region has 15 residues. Looked up from germline, CDR1 is PRHDT and CDR2 is FYEKMQ (reference sequence). Trimming removed 4 bases from V and 0 bases from J; junction bases left unmatched: 2. Here the CDR3 reads CASSSTSGGSYEQYF. CDR3 sequence (DNA): TGTGCCAGCAGCTCTACTAGCGGGGGCTCCTACGAGCAGTACTTC.

The chain has TRBV19 and TRBJ2-7, with 10 bases that match TRBD2. This CDR3 comprises 16 residues. V lost 3 bases to trimming and J lost 2 bases; unmatched junction nucleotides: 7. Germline assignment: CDR1 LNHDA and CDR2 SQIVND (reference sequence). The CDR3 coding sequence is TGTGCCAGTAGTATGGGGCTAGCGGGAGCAACCTACGAGCAGTACTTC. This translates into CASSMGLAGATYEQYF.